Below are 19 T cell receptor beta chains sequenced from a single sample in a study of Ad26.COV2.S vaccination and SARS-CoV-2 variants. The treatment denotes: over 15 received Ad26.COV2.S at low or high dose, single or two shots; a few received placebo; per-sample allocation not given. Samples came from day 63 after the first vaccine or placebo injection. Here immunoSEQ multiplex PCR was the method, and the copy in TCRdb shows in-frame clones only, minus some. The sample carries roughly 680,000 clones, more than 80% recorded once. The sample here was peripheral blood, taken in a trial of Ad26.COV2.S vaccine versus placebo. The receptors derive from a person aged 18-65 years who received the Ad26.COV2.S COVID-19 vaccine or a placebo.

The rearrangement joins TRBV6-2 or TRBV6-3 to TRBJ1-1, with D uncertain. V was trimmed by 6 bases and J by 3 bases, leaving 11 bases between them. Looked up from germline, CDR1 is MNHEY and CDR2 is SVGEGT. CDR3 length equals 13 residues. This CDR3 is CASSGRSYTEAFF. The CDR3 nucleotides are TGTGCCAGCAGCGGACGGTCCTACACTGAAGCTTTCTTT.

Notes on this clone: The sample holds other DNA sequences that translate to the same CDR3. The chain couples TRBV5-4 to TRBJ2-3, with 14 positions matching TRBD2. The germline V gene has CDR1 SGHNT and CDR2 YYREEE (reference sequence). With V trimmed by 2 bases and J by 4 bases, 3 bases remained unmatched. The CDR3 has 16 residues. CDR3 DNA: TGTGCCAGCAGCTTAGGACTAGCGGGGGGTTCAGATACGCAGTATTTT. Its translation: CASSLGLAGGSDTQYF.

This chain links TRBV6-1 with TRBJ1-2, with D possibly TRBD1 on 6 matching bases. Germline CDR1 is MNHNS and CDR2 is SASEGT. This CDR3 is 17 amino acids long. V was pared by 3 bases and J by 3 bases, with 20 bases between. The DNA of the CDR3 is TGTGCCAGCAGTGATTACGTCCGAGGGGGTCGAGACTATGGCTACACCTTC. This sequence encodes CASSDYVRGGRDYGYTF.

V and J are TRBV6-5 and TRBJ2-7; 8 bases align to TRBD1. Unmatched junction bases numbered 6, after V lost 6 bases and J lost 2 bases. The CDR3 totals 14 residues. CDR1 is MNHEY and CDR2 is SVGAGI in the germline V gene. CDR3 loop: CASRMDRAPYEQYF. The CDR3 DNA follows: TGTGCCAGCAGGATGGACAGGGCCCCCTACGAGCAGTACTTC.

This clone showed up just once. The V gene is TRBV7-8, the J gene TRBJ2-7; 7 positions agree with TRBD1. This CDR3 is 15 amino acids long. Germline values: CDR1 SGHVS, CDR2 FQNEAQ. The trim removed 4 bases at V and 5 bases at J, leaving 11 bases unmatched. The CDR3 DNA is TGTGCCAGCAGCTCGATGACAGGGACGAGGAACGAGCAGTACTTC. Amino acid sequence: CASSSMTGTRNEQYF.

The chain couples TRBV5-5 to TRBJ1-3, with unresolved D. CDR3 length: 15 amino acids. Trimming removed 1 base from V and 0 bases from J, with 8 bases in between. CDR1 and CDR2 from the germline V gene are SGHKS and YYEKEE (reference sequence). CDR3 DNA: TGTGCCAGCAGCTTGCTGGGCGACTCTGGAAACACCATATATTTT. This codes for CASSLLGDSGNTIYF.

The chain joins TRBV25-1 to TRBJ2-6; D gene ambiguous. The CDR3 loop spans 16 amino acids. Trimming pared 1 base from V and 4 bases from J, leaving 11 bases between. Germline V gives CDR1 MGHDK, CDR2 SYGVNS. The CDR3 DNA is TGTGCCAGCAGTGAATCGTCAGGTCCCGGGGCCAACGTCCTGACTTTC. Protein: CASSESSGPGANVLTF.

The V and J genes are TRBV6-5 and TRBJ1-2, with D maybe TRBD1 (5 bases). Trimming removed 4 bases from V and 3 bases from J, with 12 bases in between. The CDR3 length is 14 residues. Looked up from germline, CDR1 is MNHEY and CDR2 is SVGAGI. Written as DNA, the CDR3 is TGTGCCAGCAGTTTGTCAGGGAATTACTATGGCTACACCTTC. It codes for CASSLSGNYYGYTF.

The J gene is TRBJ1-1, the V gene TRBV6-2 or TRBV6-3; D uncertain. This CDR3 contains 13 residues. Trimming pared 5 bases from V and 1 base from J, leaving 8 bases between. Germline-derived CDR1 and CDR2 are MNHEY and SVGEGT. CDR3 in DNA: TGTGCCAGCAGTCGAGGAGGGAACACTGAAGCTTTCTTT. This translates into CASSRGGNTEAFF.

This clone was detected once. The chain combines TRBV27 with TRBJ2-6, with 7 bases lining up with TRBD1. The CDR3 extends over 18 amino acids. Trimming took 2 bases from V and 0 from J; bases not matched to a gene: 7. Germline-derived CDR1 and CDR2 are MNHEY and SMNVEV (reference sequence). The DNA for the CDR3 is TGTGCCAGCAGTTTAAGGGGGACAGTGAACTCTGGGGCCAACGTCCTGACTTTC. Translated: CASSLRGTVNSGANVLTF. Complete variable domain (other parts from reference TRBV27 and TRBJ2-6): EAQVTQNPRYLITVTGKKLTVTCSQNMNHEYMSWYRQDPGLGLRQIYYSMNVEVTDKGDVPEGYKVSRKEKRNFPLILESPSPNQTSLYFCASSLRGTVNSGANVLTFGAGSRLTVL.

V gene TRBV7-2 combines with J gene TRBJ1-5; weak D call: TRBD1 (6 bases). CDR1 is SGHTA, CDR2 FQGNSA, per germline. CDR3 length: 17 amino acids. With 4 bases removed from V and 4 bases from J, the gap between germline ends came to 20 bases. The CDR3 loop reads CASSSYPRGPTNQPQHF. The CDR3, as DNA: TGTGCCAGCAGCTCTTATCCACGGGGGCCAACTAATCAGCCCCAGCATTTT. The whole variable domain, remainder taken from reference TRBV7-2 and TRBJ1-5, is GAGVSQSPSNKVTEKGKDVELRCDPISGHTALYWYRQSLGQGLEFLIYFQGNSAPDKSGLPSDRFSAERTGGSVSTLTIQRTQQEDSAVYLCASSSYPRGPTNQPQHFGDGTRLSIL.

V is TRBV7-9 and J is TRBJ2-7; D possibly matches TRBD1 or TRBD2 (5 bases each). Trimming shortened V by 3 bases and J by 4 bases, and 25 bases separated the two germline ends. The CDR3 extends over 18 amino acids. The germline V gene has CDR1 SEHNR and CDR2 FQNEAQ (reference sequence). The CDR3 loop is CASSLASTNSWDPYEQYF. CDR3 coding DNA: TGTGCCAGCAGCTTGGCTTCCACCAATAGTTGGGACCCTTACGAGCAGTACTTC.

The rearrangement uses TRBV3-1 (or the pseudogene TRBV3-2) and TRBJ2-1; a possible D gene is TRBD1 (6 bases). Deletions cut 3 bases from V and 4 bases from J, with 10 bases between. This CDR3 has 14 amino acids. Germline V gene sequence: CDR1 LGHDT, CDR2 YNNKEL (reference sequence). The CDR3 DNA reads TGTGCCAGCAGCCATCAGGGACATTACAATGAGCAGTTCTTC. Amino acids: CASSHQGHYNEQFF.

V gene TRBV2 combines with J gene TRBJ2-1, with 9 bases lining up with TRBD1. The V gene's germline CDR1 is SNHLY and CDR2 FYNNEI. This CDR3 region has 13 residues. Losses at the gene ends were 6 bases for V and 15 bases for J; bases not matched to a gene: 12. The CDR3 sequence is CASSAVGTGRGFF. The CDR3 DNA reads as TGTGCCAGCAGCGCCGTTGGGACAGGGAGGGGGTTCTTC.

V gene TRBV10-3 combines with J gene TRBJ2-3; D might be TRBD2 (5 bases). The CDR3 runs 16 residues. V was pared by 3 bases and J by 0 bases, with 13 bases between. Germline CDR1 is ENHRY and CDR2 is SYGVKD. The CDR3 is CAISDGVAWSTDTQYF. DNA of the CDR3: TGTGCCATCAGTGACGGAGTAGCGTGGAGCACAGATACGCAGTATTTT.

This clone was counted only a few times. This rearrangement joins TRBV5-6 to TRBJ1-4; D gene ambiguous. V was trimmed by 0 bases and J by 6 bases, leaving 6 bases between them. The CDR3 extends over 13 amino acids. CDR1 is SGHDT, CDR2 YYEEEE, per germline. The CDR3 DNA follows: TGTGCCAGCAGCTTGGCCGGGGATGAAAAACTGTTTTTT. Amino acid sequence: CASSLAGDEKLFF.

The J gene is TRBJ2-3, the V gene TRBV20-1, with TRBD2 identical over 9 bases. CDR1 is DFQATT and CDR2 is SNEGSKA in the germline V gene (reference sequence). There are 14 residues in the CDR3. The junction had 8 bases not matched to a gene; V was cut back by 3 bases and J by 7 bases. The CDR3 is CSASGRGGWNTQYF. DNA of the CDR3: TGCAGTGCTAGTGGGCGGGGGGGCTGGAATACGCAGTATTTT.

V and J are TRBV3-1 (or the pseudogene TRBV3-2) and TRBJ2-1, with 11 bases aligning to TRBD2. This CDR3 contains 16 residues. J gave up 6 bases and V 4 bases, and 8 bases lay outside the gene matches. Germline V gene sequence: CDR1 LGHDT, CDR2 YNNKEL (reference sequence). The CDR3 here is CASSLPLAGGSNEQFF. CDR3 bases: TGTGCCAGCAGCCTCCCCCTAGCGGGAGGCTCCAATGAGCAGTTCTTC.

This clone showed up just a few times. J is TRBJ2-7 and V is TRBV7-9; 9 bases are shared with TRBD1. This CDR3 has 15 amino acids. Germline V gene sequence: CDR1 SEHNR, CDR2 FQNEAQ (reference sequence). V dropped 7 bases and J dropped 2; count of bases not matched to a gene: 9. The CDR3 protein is CASTSGRDRAYEQYF. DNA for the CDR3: TGTGCCAGCACGAGCGGCCGGGACAGGGCCTACGAGCAGTACTTC.